This is a list of T cell receptor beta chains from one sample in a study of blood T cell repertoires in COVID-19. This table comes from immunoSEQ multiplex PCR, and its TCRdb copy is limited to in-frame clones, with some not included. The repertoire holds roughly 200,000 clones, roughly 81% seen once, with about 5.1% in the top ten. The sequenced sample was peripheral blood. The receptors derive from a woman aged 65 to 85 with active or convalescent COVID-19. Each CDR3 is given with its conserved first and last residue. The D gene is left open where the match is weak. A row's size may be missing; if present it is once, few, many or a size class.

clone_size,j_call,d_call,v_call,cdr3_nt,cdr3_aa
-,TRBJ2-3,TRBD2,TRBV10-2,TGCGCCAGCAGTGAAGGAGCGGGAGTTACGTTAGGCACAGATACGCAGTATTTT,CASSEGAGVTLGTDTQYF
many,TRBJ1-4,TRBD1,TRBV7-9,TGTGCCAGCAGCCCTAGGGACAGCCTAAAAGAAAAACTGTTTTTT,CASSPRDSLKEKLFF
-,TRBJ2-5,TRBD2,TRBV6-6,TGTGCCAGCAGGCGAGGACTAGCGGGAGGTCTCCAAGAGACCCAGTACTTC,CASRRGLAGGLQETQYF
-,TRBJ2-3,-,TRBV24-1,TGTGCCACCAGTGACACTCGGGAGAGTACAGATACGCAGTATTTT,CATSDTRESTDTQYF
-,TRBJ2-2,-,TRBV12-5,TGTGCTAGTGGTTTAGGGCAGGGAGGCACCGGGGAGCTGTTTTTT,CASGLGQGGTGELFF
-,TRBJ1-5,-,TRBV30,TGTGCCTGGAGTATATCTAGAGTCAGTTTGGGTAGCAATCAGCCCCAGCATTTT,CAWSISRVSLGSNQPQHF
-,TRBJ1-4,-,TRBV3-1/TRBV3-2,TGTGCCAGCAGCCGGCGGGCTTTTGAAAAACTGTTTTTT,CASSRRAFEKLFF
few,TRBJ1-1,-,TRBV11-2,TGTGCCAGCAGCTTACTTCCGGGCAGGGAAAAAGACACTGAAGCTTTCTTT,CASSLLPGREKDTEAFF
-,TRBJ2-2,TRBD2,TRBV7-3,TGTGCCAGCAGCGTAGGGACTAGCGGGCTAAACACCGGGGAGCTGTTTTTT,CASSVGTSGLNTGELFF
-,TRBJ2-5,TRBD1,TRBV6-2/TRBV6-3,TGTGCCAGCAGTGACAGGGGGATCTTAGTACAAGAGACCCAGTACTTC,CASSDRGILVQETQYF
-,TRBJ2-7,TRBD2,TRBV28,TGTGCCAGCATTTCCCCTAGCGGGAGAAGCAACTACGAGCAGTACTTC,CASISPSGRSNYEQYF
once,TRBJ2-7,-,TRBV30,TGTGCCTGGAGTGTACTAGGGGGGGTGGACGAGCAGTACTTC,CAWSVLGGVDEQYF
-,TRBJ2-4,-,TRBV4-1,TGCGCCAGCAGCCAGGCAGGGGTGAGGGCAAACATTCAGTACTTC,CASSQAGVRANIQYF
-,TRBJ2-2,TRBD1,TRBV5-1,TGCGCCAGCAGTCCATTCGGGACAGCGAACACCGGGGAGCTGTTTTTT,CASSPFGTANTGELFF
-,TRBJ2-1,-,TRBV9,TGTGCCAGCAGCTCAGCCGGGATTCCCAATGAGCAGTTCTTC,CASSSAGIPNEQFF
-,TRBJ2-5,TRBD2,TRBV5-6,TGTGCCAGCAGCTTGTTAGCGGGATGGCAAGAGACCCAGTACTTC,CASSLLAGWQETQYF
-,TRBJ2-7,TRBD1,TRBV7-2,TGTGCCAGCAGCTTGAGACAGGGAATGAACGAGCAGTACTTC,CASSLRQGMNEQYF
-,TRBJ2-1,TRBD2,TRBV5-4,TGTGCCAGCAGCCCTCTAGCGGGAGGGGACAATGAGCAGTTCTTC,CASSPLAGGDNEQFF
-,TRBJ1-1,-,TRBV15,TGTGCCACCAGCAGAGCCACATACACCCCCGCTTTCTTT,CATSRATYTPAFF
-,TRBJ2-7,-,TRBV24-1,TGTGCCACCAGTGACGGGGGTCCCCTCCCTTACGAGCAGTACTTC,CATSDGGPLPYEQYF
-,TRBJ1-5,TRBD1,TRBV6-5,TGTGCCAGCAGTTACGCTGCGGACAGGGGGGATCAGCCCCAGCATTTT,CASSYAADRGDQPQHF
-,TRBJ1-1,-,TRBV19,TGTGCCACCCGCGGGGGAATTGAAGCTTTCTTT,CATRGGIEAFF
-,TRBJ2-3,-,TRBV6-5,TGTGCCAGCAGATTACAGGGCCCCCCAGATACGCAGTATTTT,CASRLQGPPDTQYF
-,TRBJ2-3,TRBD2,TRBV6-5,TGTGCCAGCAGCCTCACCGGGACTAGCGGGAGGGAGCAGTATTTT,CASSLTGTSGREQYF
-,TRBJ2-7,-,TRBV7-9,TGTGCCAGCAGCTCCCCGGGTACGGAAGCCTACGAGCAGTACTTC,CASSSPGTEAYEQYF
-,TRBJ2-1,TRBD2,TRBV5-5,TGTGCCAGCAGCTCCGGGACTAGCGGGGGCTCCTACAATGAGCAGTTCTTC,CASSSGTSGGSYNEQFF
-,TRBJ2-1,TRBD2,TRBV24-1,TGTGCCACCAGTGACCCCAGCTCCTCCCCGGGACTACAGTTCTTC,CATSDPSSSPGLQFF
-,TRBJ2-6,-,TRBV3-1/TRBV3-2,TGTGCCAGCAGCCATAGAAGGGGTGCAGCTGGGGCCAACGTCCTGACTTTC,CASSHRRGAAGANVLTF
-,TRBJ1-2,-,TRBV5-4,TGTGCCAGCACCCTTGGCATTGCAAATACTAACTATGGCTACACCTTC,CASTLGIANTNYGYTF
-,TRBJ2-7,-,TRBV28,TGTGCCAGCAGACAACAGGGAAGATCCTACGAGCAGTACTTC,CASRQQGRSYEQYF
-,TRBJ2-7,TRBD1,TRBV2,TGTGCCAGCAGTCGGGACAGCAGATTTAGCTACGAGCAGTACTTC,CASSRDSRFSYEQYF
-,TRBJ1-1,-,TRBV7-9,TGTGCCAGCAGCCCCCATGGGGGACAAGTGAACACTGAAGCTTTCTTT,CASSPHGGQVNTEAFF
-,TRBJ2-3,-,TRBV28,TGTGCCAGCAGTGTTGATGGGGCGCGCCGGACAGATACGCAGTATTTT,CASSVDGARRTDTQYF
-,TRBJ1-2,TRBD1,TRBV28,TGTGCCAGCAGTTTGGCTGGGACAGGGGGATGGGGCTACACCTTC,CASSLAGTGGWGYTF
-,TRBJ1-2,-,TRBV7-9,TGTGCCAGCAGCGTCACAGGGAGGGACGGCTACACCTTC,CASSVTGRDGYTF
-,TRBJ1-6,-,TRBV12-3/TRBV12-4,TGTGCCAGCGGGCTGGGGGCGCGATCACCCCTCCACTTT,CASGLGARSPLHF
-,TRBJ2-3,-,TRBV27,TGTGCCAGCAGTTTAGTGGGCATTACAGATACGCAGTATTTT,CASSLVGITDTQYF
-,TRBJ2-5,-,TRBV29-1,TGCAGCGTTGCGGCGGGCCAAGAGACCCAGTACTTC,CSVAAGQETQYF
-,TRBJ2-7,TRBD1,TRBV18,TGTGCCAGCTCTCTACCGGGACAGGGGGCCTACGAGCAGTACTTC,CASSLPGQGAYEQYF
many,TRBJ1-1,TRBD1,TRBV2,TGTGCCAGCAGTGAAGGTTCAGGGGGCAGGATGAACACTGAAGCTTTCTTT,CASSEGSGGRMNTEAFF
-,TRBJ1-4,-,TRBV9,TGTGCCAGCAGCGCAAGATCCAGGGGAAAGGAAAAACTGTTTTTT,CASSARSRGKEKLFF
-,TRBJ1-4,TRBD1,TRBV4-1,TGCGCCACCGGTTTTAGACAGGGTAATGAAAAACTGTTTTTT,CATGFRQGNEKLFF
-,TRBJ1-1,-,TRBV28,TGTGCCAGCAGATTATCTCCGCAGGGTTCTAGGGGAGCTTTCTTT,CASRLSPQGSRGAFF
few,TRBJ2-3,TRBD2,TRBV10-3,TGTGCCACAGCGGGAGACACAGATACGCAGTATTTT,CATAGDTDTQYF
-,TRBJ2-7,TRBD2,TRBV6-1,TGTGCCAGCAGTGAGTGGGCTAGCGGGAATGACGAGCAGTACTTC,CASSEWASGNDEQYF
-,TRBJ1-2,-,TRBV29-1,TGCAGCGTTTTAGCGGGCTACACCTTC,CSVLAGYTF
-,TRBJ1-2,-,TRBV29-1,TGCAGCGTTGAAGTAGATCAGGTGTATGGCTACACCTTC,CSVEVDQVYGYTF
once,TRBJ2-1,-,TRBV7-3,TGTGCCAGCAGCTTACTTATGGGGGAAGGGGGAAATGGTGAGCAGTTCTTC,CASSLLMGEGGNGEQFF
-,TRBJ1-6,-,TRBV6-4,TGTGCCAGCAGTGAAAGCACCTCAGGGTTGTCACCCCTCCACTTT,CASSESTSGLSPLHF
-,TRBJ2-7,-,TRBV2,TGTGCCAGCAGTGCCTGGGGAGACTTTTCATCCTACGAGCAGTACTTC,CASSAWGDFSSYEQYF
few,TRBJ2-3,TRBD2,TRBV6-6,TGTGCCAGCAGCCGGGACTACACAGATACGCAGTATTTT,CASSRDYTDTQYF
-,TRBJ2-3,TRBD2,TRBV4-2,TGTGCCAGCAGCCAGCTGTGGGGCGGGAGGATGGAATATTTGAGCACAGATACGCAGTATTTT,CASSQLWGGRMEYLSTDTQYF
-,TRBJ2-5,TRBD2,TRBV7-2,TGTGCCAGCAGCTTACAGGGGACTAGCGGCCAAGAGACCCAGTACTTC,CASSLQGTSGQETQYF
-,TRBJ2-3,TRBD2,TRBV27,TGTGCCAGCAGTTATGGTAGCGGGAGGGGCACAGATACGCAGTATTTT,CASSYGSGRGTDTQYF
-,TRBJ2-1,TRBD2,TRBV7-3,TGTGCCAGCAGCTTAACGGCTAGCGGGAGGGCCGGGAATGAGCAGTTCTTC,CASSLTASGRAGNEQFF
-,TRBJ1-2,-,TRBV12-3/TRBV12-4,TGTGCCAGCAGTTGGGGAGATTATGGCTACACCTTC,CASSWGDYGYTF
-,TRBJ1-2,-,TRBV19,TGTGCCAGTAACTTTCAGGGCTCGCTCGGCTACACCTTC,CASNFQGSLGYTF
-,TRBJ1-2,TRBD1,TRBV11-2,TGTGCCAGCAGCCGACAGGGGGCCTATGGCTACACCTTC,CASSRQGAYGYTF
-,TRBJ2-3,TRBD1,TRBV6-4,TGTGCCAACCGGGGACAGGACACAGATACGCAGTATTTT,CANRGQDTDTQYF